This T cell receptor (beta chain) was sequenced in a study of OX40 agonist ivuxolimab in advanced cancers. Overall study: Hepatocellular carcinoma, melanoma, renal cell or head and neck cancer occurred in dose-escalation patients. Prior checkpoint blockade (anti-PD-1, anti-PD-L1 or anti-CTLA-4) was permitted; under 50% had it. Patients achieving partial responses numbered three: one hepatocellular carcinoma case and two cutaneous melanoma cases.

On cycle 4 day 1 and cycle 7 day 1, as well as at baseline, blood was sampled. The germline V gene encodes CDR1 ENHRY and CDR2 SYGVKD. Between the trimmed V and J ends, which lost 0 bases and 8 bases, there was a span of 20 bases. The CDR3 is 16 residues long. Sequenced by immunoSEQ multiplex PCR; TCRdb stores in-frame clones only, minus some. The sample yields about 76,000 clones, around 87% seen once. Sequenced here: CD4+ or CD8+ T cells sorted from blood, sampled in a trial of the OX40 agonist ivuxolimab. This TCR was recovered from an adult with an advanced solid tumor such as melanoma, head and neck, liver or kidney cancer. The J gene is TRBJ2-7, the V gene TRBV10-3; possible D gene TRBD2, 5 bases. The CDR3 region is CAISESIDAASGKQYV. The DNA of the CDR3 is TGTGCCATCAGTGAGTCGATCGACGCGGCTTCGGGGAAGCAGTACGTC.